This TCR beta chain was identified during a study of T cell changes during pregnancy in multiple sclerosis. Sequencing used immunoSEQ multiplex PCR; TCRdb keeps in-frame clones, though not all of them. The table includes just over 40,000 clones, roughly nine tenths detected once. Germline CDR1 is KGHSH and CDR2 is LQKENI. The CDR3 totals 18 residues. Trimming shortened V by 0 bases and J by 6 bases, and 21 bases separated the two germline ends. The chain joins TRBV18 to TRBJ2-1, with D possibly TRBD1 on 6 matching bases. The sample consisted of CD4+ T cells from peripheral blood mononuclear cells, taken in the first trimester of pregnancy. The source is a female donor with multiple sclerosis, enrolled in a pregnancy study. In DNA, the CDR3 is TGTGCCAGCTCACCACCAGCGCTTGCAGCGATGGGGGCCAATGAGCAGTTCTTC. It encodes CASSPPALAAMGANEQFF.